This TCR beta chain emerged from a study of PD-1 blockade in classical Hodgkin lymphoma. Study-level points and caveats: In newly diagnosed patients, baseline TCR diversity was reportedly below that of healthy donors.

On this clone: Its antigen is as yet unknown.

The data were produced by immunoSEQ multiplex PCR, yet TCRdb's version contains in-frame clones alone and is incomplete. The sample contains under 80,000 clones, 93% of which appear only once. CDR1 and CDR2 (germline): SGHNT, YYREEE (reference sequence). There are 13 residues in the CDR3. Trimming pared 0 bases from V and 2 bases from J, leaving 5 bases between. Time point: newly diagnosed, previously untreated cHL patient sample. PBMCs from patients with newly diagnosed, untreated classical Hodgkin lymphoma served as a comparison group for the relapsed/refractory trial patients. The chain couples TRBV5-4 to TRBJ2-5, with D hard to call. Sequenced sample: peripheral blood mononuclear cells (PBMCs). The sequence derives from a human donor with classical Hodgkin lymphoma. The CDR3 protein is CASSLVDQETQYF. CDR3 coding DNA: TGTGCCAGCAGCTTGGTAGATCAAGAGACCCAGTACTTC.